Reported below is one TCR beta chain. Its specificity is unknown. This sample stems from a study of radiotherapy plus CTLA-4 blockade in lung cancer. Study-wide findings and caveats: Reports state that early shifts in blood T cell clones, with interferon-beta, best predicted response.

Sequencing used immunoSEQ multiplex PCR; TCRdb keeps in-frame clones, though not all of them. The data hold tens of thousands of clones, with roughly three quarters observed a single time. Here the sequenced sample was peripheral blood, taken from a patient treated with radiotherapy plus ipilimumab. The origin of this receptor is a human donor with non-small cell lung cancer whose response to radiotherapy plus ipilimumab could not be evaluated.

The CDR3 DNA reads as TGCGCCAGCAGCCAAGACCTGGAGGGGGGGCGGATTCAGCCCCAGCATTTT. Translation gives CASSQDLEGGRIQPQHF. The chain is built from TRBV4-3 and TRBJ1-5; D possibly corresponds to TRBD1 (6 bases). Trimming stripped 0 bases from V and 6 bases from J, with 18 bases between. The CDR3 contains 17 residues. Germline V gives CDR1 LGHNA, CDR2 YSLEER.